This TCR beta chain derives from a study of CD8 T cells in Susac syndrome. General study findings and limits: The study's TCR sequencing and HLA analysis drew on a certain number of individuals. That number was acknowledged as relatively small.

Random hexamers primed reverse transcription of 0.5 to 1 ug RNA. TCRdb fed the immunoSEQ multiplex PCR reads into MiXCR, producing one record per CDR3 protein. The data show some 400,000 distinct CDR3 sequences, approximately 89% seen once. In this sample, this clonotype turned up once. Its antigen is still unknown. V dropped 3 bases and J dropped 0; count of bases not matched to a gene: 9. CDR1 and CDR2 (germline): MGHRA, YSYEKL. The CDR3 length is 18 residues. Negative isolation yielded CD4+ and CD8+ T cells, and FACS enriched TEMRA cells. This TCR was recovered from a human donor with multiple sclerosis. J is TRBJ1-4 and V is TRBV4-1, with 8 bases that match TRBD1. Sequenced: CD8+ T cells from PBMCs. The CDR3 region has the DNA TGCGCCAGCAGCCAGGACCGACAGGGGACCGCAACTAATGAAAAACTGTTTTTT. Amino acid sequence: CASSQDRQGTATNEKLFF.